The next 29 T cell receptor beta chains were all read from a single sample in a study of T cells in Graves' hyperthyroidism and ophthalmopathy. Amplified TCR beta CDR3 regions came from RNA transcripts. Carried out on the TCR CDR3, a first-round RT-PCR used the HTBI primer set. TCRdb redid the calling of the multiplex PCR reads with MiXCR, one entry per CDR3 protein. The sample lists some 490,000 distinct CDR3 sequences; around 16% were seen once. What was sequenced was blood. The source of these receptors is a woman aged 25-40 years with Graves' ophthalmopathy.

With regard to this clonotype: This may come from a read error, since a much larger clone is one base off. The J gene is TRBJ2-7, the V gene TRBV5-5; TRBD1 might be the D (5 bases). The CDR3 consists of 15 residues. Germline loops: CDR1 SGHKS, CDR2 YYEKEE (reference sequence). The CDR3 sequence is CASTMNPGIGYGQYF. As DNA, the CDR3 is TGTGCCAGCACTATGAACCCAGGGATCGGCTACGGGCAGTACTTC.

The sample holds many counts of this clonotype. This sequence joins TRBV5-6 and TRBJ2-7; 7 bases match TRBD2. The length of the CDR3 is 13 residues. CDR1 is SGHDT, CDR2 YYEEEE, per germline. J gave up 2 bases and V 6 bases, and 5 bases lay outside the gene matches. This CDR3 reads CASTASGTYEQYF. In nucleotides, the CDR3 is TGTGCCAGCACGGCTAGCGGAACCTACGAGCAGTACTTC.

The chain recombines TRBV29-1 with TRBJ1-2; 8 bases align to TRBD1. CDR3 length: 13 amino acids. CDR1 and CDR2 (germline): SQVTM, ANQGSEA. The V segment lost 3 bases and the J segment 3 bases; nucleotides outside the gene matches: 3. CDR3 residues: CSVDRGRDYGYTF. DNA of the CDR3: TGCAGCGTTGACAGGGGGCGAGACTATGGCTACACCTTC.

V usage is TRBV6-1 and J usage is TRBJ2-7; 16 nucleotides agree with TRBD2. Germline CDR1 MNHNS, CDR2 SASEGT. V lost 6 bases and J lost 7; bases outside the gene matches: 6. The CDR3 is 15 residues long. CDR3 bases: TGTGCCAGCAGGGGACTAGCGGGAGGGCCGGAGGAGCAGTACTTC. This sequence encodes CASRGLAGGPEEQYF.

CDR3 bases: TGTGCCAGCAGTGACCTGGGGGGAAGCGAAAAACTGTTTTTT. This encodes CASSDLGGSEKLFF. This chain joins TRBV25-1 and TRBJ1-4; a weak D match, TRBD1 (5 bases). V gave up 3 bases and J gave up 8 bases, with 13 bases separating them. CDR3 length equals 14 residues. Germline lookup yields CDR1 MGHDK and CDR2 SYGVNS.

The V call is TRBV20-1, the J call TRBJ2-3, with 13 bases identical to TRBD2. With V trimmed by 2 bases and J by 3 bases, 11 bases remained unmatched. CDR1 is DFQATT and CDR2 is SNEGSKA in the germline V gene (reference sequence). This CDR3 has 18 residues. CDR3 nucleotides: TGCAGTGCTAGAACGAGCTTCGGGACTAGCGGGACGACAGATACGCAGTATTTT. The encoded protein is CSARTSFGTSGTTDTQYF.

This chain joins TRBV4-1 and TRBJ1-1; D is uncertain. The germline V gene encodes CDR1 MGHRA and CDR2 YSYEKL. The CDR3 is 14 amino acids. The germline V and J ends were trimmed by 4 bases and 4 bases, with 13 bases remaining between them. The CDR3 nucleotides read TGCGCCAGCAGCCCGGACTCGGTGTTCACTGAAGCTTTCTTT. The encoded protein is CASSPDSVFTEAFF.

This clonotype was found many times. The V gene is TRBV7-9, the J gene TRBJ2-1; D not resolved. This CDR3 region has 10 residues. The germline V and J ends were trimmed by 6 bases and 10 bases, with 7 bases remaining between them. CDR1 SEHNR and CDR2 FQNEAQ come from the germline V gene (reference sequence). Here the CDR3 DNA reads TGTGCCAGCAGATCTGAAGAGCAGTTCTTC. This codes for CASRSEEQFF.

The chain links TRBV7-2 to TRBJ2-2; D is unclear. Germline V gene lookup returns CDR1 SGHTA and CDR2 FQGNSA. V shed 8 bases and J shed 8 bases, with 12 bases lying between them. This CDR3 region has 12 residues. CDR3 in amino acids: CASSGWQGELFF. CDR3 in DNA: TGTGCCAGCTCGGGCTGGCAAGGGGAGCTGTTTTTT.

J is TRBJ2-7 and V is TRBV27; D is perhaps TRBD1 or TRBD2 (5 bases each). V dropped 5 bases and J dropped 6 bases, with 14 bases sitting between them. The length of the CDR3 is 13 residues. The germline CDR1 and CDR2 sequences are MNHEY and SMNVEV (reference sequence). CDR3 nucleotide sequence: TGTGCCAGCAGTCCGAGCCCCGGGGCCGAGCAGTACTTC. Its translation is CASSPSPGAEQYF.

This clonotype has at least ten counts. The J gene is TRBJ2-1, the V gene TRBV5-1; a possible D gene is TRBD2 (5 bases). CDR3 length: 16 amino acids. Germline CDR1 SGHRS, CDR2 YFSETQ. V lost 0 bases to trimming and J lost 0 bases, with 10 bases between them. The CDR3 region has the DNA TGCGCCAGCAGCTTGGGCGGGCCGAGCTCCTACAATGAGCAGTTCTTC. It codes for CASSLGGPSSYNEQFF.

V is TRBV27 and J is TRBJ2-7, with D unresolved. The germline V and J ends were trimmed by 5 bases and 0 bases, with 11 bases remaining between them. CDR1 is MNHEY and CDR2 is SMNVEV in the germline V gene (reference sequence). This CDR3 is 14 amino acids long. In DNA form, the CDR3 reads TGTGCCAGCAGTATCCTCGGTCCCTCCTACGAGCAGTACTTC. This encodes CASSILGPSYEQYF.

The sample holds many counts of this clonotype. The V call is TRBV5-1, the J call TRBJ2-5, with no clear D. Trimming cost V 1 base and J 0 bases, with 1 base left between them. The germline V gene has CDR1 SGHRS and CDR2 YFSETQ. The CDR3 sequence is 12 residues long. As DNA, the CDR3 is TGCGCCAGCAGCTTGCACCAAGAGACCCAGTACTTC. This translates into CASSLHQETQYF.

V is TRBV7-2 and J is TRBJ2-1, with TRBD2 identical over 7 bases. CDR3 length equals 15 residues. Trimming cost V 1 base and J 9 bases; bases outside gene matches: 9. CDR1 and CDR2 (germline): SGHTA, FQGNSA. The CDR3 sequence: CASSLEGGSVFEQFF. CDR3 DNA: TGTGCCAGCAGCTTAGAAGGCGGGAGCGTCTTTGAGCAGTTCTTC.

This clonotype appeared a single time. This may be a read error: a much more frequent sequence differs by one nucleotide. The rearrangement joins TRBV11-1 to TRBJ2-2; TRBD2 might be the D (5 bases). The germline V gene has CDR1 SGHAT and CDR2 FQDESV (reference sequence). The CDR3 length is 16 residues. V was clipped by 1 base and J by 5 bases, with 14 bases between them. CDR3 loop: CASSLGGVLSTGELFF. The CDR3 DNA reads TGTGCCAGCAGCTTAGGGGGAGTGTTAAGTACCGGGGAGCTGTTTTTT.

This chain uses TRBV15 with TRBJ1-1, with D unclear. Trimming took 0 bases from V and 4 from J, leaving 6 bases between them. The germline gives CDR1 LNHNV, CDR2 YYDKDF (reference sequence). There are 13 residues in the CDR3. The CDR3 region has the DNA TGTGCCACCAGCAGAGATCGGAGCACTGAAGCTTTCTTT. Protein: CATSRDRSTEAFF.

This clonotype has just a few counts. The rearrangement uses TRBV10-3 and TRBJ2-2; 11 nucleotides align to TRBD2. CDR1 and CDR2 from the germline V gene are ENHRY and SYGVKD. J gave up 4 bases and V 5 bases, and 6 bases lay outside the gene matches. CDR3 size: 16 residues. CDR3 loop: CAISPTSGSGTGELFF. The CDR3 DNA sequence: TGTGCCATCAGTCCTACTAGCGGGAGTGGCACCGGGGAGCTGTTTTTT.

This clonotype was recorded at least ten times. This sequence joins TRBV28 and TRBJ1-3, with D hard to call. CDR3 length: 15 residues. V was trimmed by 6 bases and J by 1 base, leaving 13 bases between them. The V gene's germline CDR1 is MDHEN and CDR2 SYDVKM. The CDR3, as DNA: TGTGCCAGCAGCCGCCGCGCAGCTTCTGGAAACACCATATATTTT. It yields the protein CASSRRAASGNTIYF.

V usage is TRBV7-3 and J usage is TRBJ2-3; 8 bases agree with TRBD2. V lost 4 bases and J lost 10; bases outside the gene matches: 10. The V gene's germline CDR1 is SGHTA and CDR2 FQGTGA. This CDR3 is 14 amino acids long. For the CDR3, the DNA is TGTGCCAGCAGCTCCTCTACGGTGCGGGAGGCGCAGTATTTT. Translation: CASSSSTVREAQYF.

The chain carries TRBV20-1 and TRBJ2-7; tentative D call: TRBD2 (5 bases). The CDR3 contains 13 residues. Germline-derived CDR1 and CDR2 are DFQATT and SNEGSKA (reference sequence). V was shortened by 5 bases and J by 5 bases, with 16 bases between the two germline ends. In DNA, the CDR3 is TGCAGTGCTCCCGCGCCGGGGATCCACGAGCAGTACTTC. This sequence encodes CSAPAPGIHEQYF.

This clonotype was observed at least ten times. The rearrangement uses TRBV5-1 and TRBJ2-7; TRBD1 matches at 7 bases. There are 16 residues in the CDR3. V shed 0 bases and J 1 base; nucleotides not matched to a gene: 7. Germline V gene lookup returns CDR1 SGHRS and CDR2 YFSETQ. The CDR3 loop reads CASSLAGGVQSYEQYF. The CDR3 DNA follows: TGCGCCAGCAGCTTGGCAGGGGGAGTACAGTCCTACGAGCAGTACTTC.

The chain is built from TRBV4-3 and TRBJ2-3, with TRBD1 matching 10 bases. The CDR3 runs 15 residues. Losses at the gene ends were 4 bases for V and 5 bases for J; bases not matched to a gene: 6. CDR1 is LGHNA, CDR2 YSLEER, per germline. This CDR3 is CASSPDRGRKDTQYF. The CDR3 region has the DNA TGCGCCAGCAGCCCAGACAGGGGGCGTAAAGATACGCAGTATTTT.

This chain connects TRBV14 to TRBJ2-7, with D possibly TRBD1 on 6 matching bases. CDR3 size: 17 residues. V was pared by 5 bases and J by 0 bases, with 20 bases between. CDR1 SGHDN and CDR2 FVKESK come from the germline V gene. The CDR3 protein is CASSRRPRDKSSYEQYF. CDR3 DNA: TGTGCCAGCAGCAGACGACCCCGGGACAAGAGCTCCTACGAGCAGTACTTC.

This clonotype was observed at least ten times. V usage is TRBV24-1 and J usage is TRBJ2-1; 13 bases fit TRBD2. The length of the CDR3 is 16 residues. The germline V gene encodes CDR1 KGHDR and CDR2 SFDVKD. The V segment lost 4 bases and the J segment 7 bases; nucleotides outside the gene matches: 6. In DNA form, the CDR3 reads TGTGCCACCAGTGAACCCGGGACTAGCGGGGATAATGAGCAGTTCTTC. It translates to CATSEPGTSGDNEQFF.

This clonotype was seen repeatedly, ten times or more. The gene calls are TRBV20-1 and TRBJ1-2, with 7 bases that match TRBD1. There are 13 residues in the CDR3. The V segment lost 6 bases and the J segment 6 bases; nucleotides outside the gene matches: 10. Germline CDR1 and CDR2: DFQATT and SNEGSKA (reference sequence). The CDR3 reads CSARDDRVNGYTF. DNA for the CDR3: TGCAGTGCCCGTGACGACAGGGTGAATGGCTACACCTTC.

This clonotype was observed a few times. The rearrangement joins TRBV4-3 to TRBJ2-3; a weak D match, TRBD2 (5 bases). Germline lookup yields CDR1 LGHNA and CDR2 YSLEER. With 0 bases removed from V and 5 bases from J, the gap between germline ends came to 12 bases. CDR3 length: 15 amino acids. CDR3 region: CASSQDVLAEDTQYF. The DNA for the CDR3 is TGCGCCAGCAGCCAAGATGTCCTAGCCGAAGATACGCAGTATTTT.

The CDR3 DNA reads as TGTGCCACCAGTGATTCTCAGACACTCCGAGCGCAGTATTTT. This codes for CATSDSQTLRAQYF. The chain couples TRBV24-1 to TRBJ2-3, with no clear D. The CDR3 is 14 residues long. Germline V gives CDR1 KGHDR, CDR2 SFDVKD. Trimming took off 2 bases at V and 10 bases at J, with 15 bases between the two ends.

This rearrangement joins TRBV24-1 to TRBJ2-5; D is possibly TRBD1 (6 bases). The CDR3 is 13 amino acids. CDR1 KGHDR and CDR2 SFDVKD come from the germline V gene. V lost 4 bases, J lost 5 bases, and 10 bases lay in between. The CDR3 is CATSDHREETQYF. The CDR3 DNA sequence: TGTGCCACCAGTGACCACAGGGAGGAGACCCAGTACTTC.

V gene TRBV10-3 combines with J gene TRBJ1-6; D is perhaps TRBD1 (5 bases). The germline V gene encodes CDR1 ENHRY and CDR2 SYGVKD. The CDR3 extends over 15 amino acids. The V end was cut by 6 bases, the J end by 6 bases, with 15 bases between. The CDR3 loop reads CAISPDRGVNSPLHF. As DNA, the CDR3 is TGTGCCATCAGCCCCGACAGAGGAGTTAATTCACCCCTCCACTTT.